Below, 9 T cell receptor beta chains from the same sample are listed, as sequenced in a study of blood T cells in healthy people across ages. Using a J-beta primer mix together with a sample-barcoded 5' primer, a second PCR was run for roughly 6 to 11 cycles. MiXCR, run by TCRdb on the 5' RACE reads, gives a single entry per CDR3 protein. The data show around 900,000 distinct CDR3 sequences, with more than 25% seen just once and 15% to 20% held by the top ten. The material sequenced was blood. These receptors were taken from a woman at least 80 years old in good health.

With respect to this clonotype: This sequence may be a read error, since a much larger clone differs from it by one base. CDR3 coding DNA: TGCAGCGTTGTACGGGACGCCGGACCCTACAATGAGCAGTTCTTC. This translates into CSVVRDAGPYNEQFF. V usage is TRBV29-1 and J usage is TRBJ2-1; possibly TRBD1 or TRBD2 for D (5 bases each). Trimming left V 4 bases short and J 2 bases short, with 15 bases between. The CDR3 totals 15 residues. Germline V gene lookup returns CDR1 SQVTM and CDR2 ANQGSEA.

About this clonotype: A much larger clone lies one base from this, so it may be a read error. The CDR3 bases are TGTGCCAGCAGTTACGGGCGGGTGAATAACAATGAGCAGTACTTC. It codes for CASSYGRVNNNEQYF. The genes are TRBV6-5 and TRBJ2-5, with a possible D match to TRBD2 (5 bases). Deletions cut 2 bases from V and 11 bases from J, with 21 bases between. Germline assignment: CDR1 MNHEY and CDR2 SVGAGI. This CDR3 contains 15 residues.

The sample holds many counts of this clonotype. V is TRBV7-2 and J is TRBJ1-5; no reliable D call. Germline V CDR1 and CDR2: SGHTA, FQGNSA. Trimming took off 1 base at V and 8 bases at J, with 3 bases between the two ends. The CDR3 runs 11 residues. In DNA, the CDR3 is TGTGCCAGCAGCTTAGATAAGCCCCAGCATTTT. Translation gives CASSLDKPQHF.

As concerns this clonotype: One base away lies a much larger clone, so this may be a sequencing read error. The CDR3: CASSQTSGGTCYEQYF. Here the CDR3 DNA reads TGCGCCAGCAGTCAGACTAGCGGGGGGACCTGCTACGAGCAGTACTTC. This chain connects TRBV10-2 to TRBJ2-7; TRBD2 matches 13 bases. CDR3 size: 16 residues. CDR1 is WSHSY and CDR2 is SAAADI in the germline V gene. V was pared by 5 bases and J by 3 bases, with 7 bases of the junction left unmatched.

The gene calls are TRBV6-1 and TRBJ1-5, with 11 bases identical to TRBD1. J gave up 7 bases and V 10 bases, and 12 bases lay outside the gene matches. The germline V gene has CDR1 MNHNS and CDR2 SASEGT. CDR3 length equals 15 residues. DNA of the CDR3: TGTGCCACTAACCGGGACAGGGGGGGGTCACAGCCCCAGCATTTT. Encoded protein: CATNRDRGGSQPQHF.

This sequence joins TRBV20-1 and TRBJ1-4; a weak D match, TRBD1 (6 bases). The CDR3 has 14 amino acids. The V end was cut by 0 bases, the J end by 3 bases, with 8 bases between. Germline V gene data show CDR1 as DFQATT and CDR2 as SNEGSKA (reference sequence). The CDR3 DNA reads TGCAGTGCTAGAGAGGGGGCGGCTAATGAAAAACTGTTTTTT. It yields the protein CSAREGAANEKLFF.

This clonotype has only a few counts. The chain links TRBV6-5 to TRBJ1-4, with D possibly being TRBD1 (5 bases). Germline loops: CDR1 MNHEY, CDR2 SVGAGI. Trimming stripped 7 bases from V and 0 bases from J, with 9 bases between. This CDR3 has 14 residues. The CDR3 DNA is TGTGCCAGCACCGCAGGGTCAACTAATGAAAAACTGTTTTTT. As protein: CASTAGSTNEKLFF.

The sample holds a few counts of this clonotype. Since a much larger clone is just one base distant, this may be a read error. The rearrangement uses TRBV20-1 and TRBJ2-7; D is ambiguous. Germline lookup yields CDR1 DFQATT and CDR2 SNEGSKA (reference sequence). The length of the CDR3 is 12 residues. In nucleotides, the CDR3 is TGCAGGGCTAGAGATCTGACGTACGAGCAGTACTTC. Protein sequence: CRARDLTYEQYF.

The CDR3 sequence: CASKKGGLVEQYF. In DNA, the CDR3 is TGTGCCAGCAAAAAGGGCGGCCTGGTCGAGCAGTACTTC. The chain recombines TRBV6-1 with TRBJ2-7; no definite D call. The length of the CDR3 is 13 residues. CDR1 is MNHNS and CDR2 is SASEGT in the germline V gene. Deletions cut 7 bases from V and 6 bases from J, with 16 bases between.